This is a list of T cell receptor beta chains from one sample in a study of blood T cell repertoires in COVID-19. Clones were sequenced by immunoSEQ multiplex PCR, and TCRdb holds only the in-frame ones, with some missing. This sample has roughly 250,000 clones, with about 80% found just once. The sequencing sample was made of peripheral blood. The origin of the receptors is a person aged 65 to 85 with COVID-19, enrolled during active disease. The CDR3 runs from the conserved cysteine through the conserved F or W. The D gene is left open where the match is weak. Clone size is stated in some rows and not others, as once, few, many or a class when expanded.

j_call d_call v_call cdr3_length clone_size cdr3_nt cdr3_aa
TRBJ2-7 TRBD1 TRBV6-6 14 - TGTGCCAGCAGTTACGAGGGGGCCGTCTACGAGCAGTACTTC CASSYEGAVYEQYF
TRBJ2-2 - TRBV30 18 - TGTGCCTGGAGTGCAGTATTAGGAGACCTCTTTAACACCGGGGAGCTGTTTTTT CAWSAVLGDLFNTGELFF
TRBJ2-1 TRBD2 TRBV5-4 15 - TGTGCCGCCTCGAACGCGGGGGGCACTTACAATGAGCAGTTCTTC CAASNAGGTYNEQFF
TRBJ2-2 TRBD1 TRBV2 16 once TGTGCCAGCAGTCCACGGTGGACAGGGGGTACCGGGGAGCTGTTTTTT CASSPRWTGGTGELFF
TRBJ1-5 - TRBV2 16 once TGTGCCAGCAGTGCCCCTCGGGCAGGGCCGAATCAGCCCCAGCATTTT CASSAPRAGPNQPQHF
TRBJ2-3 TRBD2 TRBV5-1 15 - TGCGCCAGCAGCTATCCTAGCGGGGGGTCGGATACGCAGTATTTT CASSYPSGGSDTQYF
TRBJ2-3 TRBD1 TRBV4-3 14 - TGCGCCAGCAGCGGTAAGACAGGGCACGATACGCAGTATTTT CASSGKTGHDTQYF
TRBJ2-5 - TRBV13 15 - TGTGCCAGCAGGCTCCGCCAGAAAACCCAAGAGACCCAGTACTTC CASRLRQKTQETQYF
TRBJ1-4 - TRBV19 14 - TGTGCCAGTAGTAGAGGACAAACCGGTGAAAAACTGTTTTTT CASSRGQTGEKLFF
TRBJ2-7 - TRBV3-1/TRBV3-2 13 few TGTGCCAGCAGCCCTGCCCCTTTTAGTTTGCAGTACTTC CASSPAPFSLQYF
TRBJ2-1 - TRBV4-1 19 - TGCGCCAGCAGCCAAGATATCAGACGGGGGGCCTCATCCTACAATGAGCAGTTCTTC CASSQDIRRGASSYNEQFF
TRBJ2-7 TRBD1 TRBV5-1 17 once TGCGCCAGCAGCTTGGGCCCCGCTGTGACAGGGACCTACGAGCAGTACTTC CASSLGPAVTGTYEQYF
TRBJ2-1 TRBD2 TRBV28 19 - TGTGCCAGCAGTTTTTCCCTGACTAGCGGGAGGGCCTTTGAAAATGAGCAGTTCTTC CASSFSLTSGRAFENEQFF
TRBJ2-3 - TRBV7-3 12 - TGTGCCAGCAGCCAGGGAGGTGGCACGCAGTATTTT CASSQGGGTQYF
TRBJ1-3 TRBD1 TRBV10-3 15 - TGTGCCATCAGGGACAGGGGGCTGGGTGGAAACACCATATATTTT CAIRDRGLGGNTIYF
TRBJ2-1 TRBD2 TRBV9 16 - TGTGCCAGCAGCCTAGCGGGAGGGCTTTCCTACAATGAGCAGTTCTTC CASSLAGGLSYNEQFF
TRBJ1-4 - TRBV15 15 once TGTGCCACCAGCTCCCCAAGTGGGAGAGGTGAAAAACTGTTTTTT CATSSPSGRGEKLFF
TRBJ2-1 TRBD2 TRBV5-4 13 - TGTGCCAGCGGGGGGGACCTCTACAATGAGCAGTTCTTC CASGGDLYNEQFF
TRBJ2-7 - TRBV28 13 few TGTGCCAGCAGTTTACCTAGCAGAGGCGAGCAGTACTTC CASSLPSRGEQYF
TRBJ2-2 TRBD2 TRBV7-8 16 - TGTGCCAGCAGCCTCGGACTAGCGGGTTTCACCGGGGAGCTGTTTTTT CASSLGLAGFTGELFF
TRBJ2-1 TRBD2 TRBV13 14 - TGTGCCAGCAGCTTCGGGACTAGCGGGGAGGAGCAGTTCTTC CASSFGTSGEEQFF
TRBJ1-5 - TRBV28 17 - TGTGCCAGCAGTTTATTGGGCGGGCTGGACAGCTGGCAGCCCCAGCATTTT CASSLLGGLDSWQPQHF
TRBJ1-2 - TRBV7-3 15 - TGTGCCAACCACCCAGGGGCAGGGGTCTACTATGGCTACACCTTC CANHPGAGVYYGYTF
TRBJ1-3 - TRBV18 15 - TGTGCCAGCTCACCATCCGGGGACTCTGGAAACACCATATATTTT CASSPSGDSGNTIYF
TRBJ1-1 TRBD1 TRBV30 13 - TGTGCCTGGAGTGTAGGGGGCCGGGGTGAAGCTTTCTTT CAWSVGGRGEAFF
TRBJ2-7 TRBD1 TRBV9 13 - TGTGCCAGCAGCCCGACAGGGGCCTACGAGCAGTACTTC CASSPTGAYEQYF
TRBJ2-3 - TRBV28 11 once TGTGCCAGCAGTTCAACAGATACGCAGTATTTT CASSSTDTQYF
TRBJ1-1 - TRBV4-1 15 once TGCGCCAGCAGCCTAGCCCCGGACAGGAACACTGAAGCTTTCTTT CASSLAPDRNTEAFF
TRBJ2-3 TRBD2 TRBV28 16 few TGTGCCAGCAGTTCCCCAGGAGGCGGGGGGGCAGATACGCAGTATTTT CASSSPGGGGADTQYF
TRBJ2-1 - TRBV5-4 13 - TGTGCCAGCAGCCGTGAGGGCGACGGTGAGCAGTTCTTC CASSREGDGEQFF
TRBJ2-7 TRBD2 TRBV10-3 18 once TGTGCCATCAGTGAGTTCGGGACTAGCGGGACCACGGGGGACGAGCAGTACTTC CAISEFGTSGTTGDEQYF
TRBJ1-6 - TRBV9 14 - TGTGCCAGCTCGAGGAACACAGGACAATCACCCCTCCACTTT CASSRNTGQSPLHF
TRBJ1-2 TRBD1 TRBV6-2/TRBV6-3 13 - TGTGCCAGCAGTTACCAGGACAGGGGTGGCTACACCTTC CASSYQDRGGYTF
TRBJ2-5 TRBD1 TRBV24-1 16 - TGTGCCACCAGTGATCCCCTCCCGGGACAGCAAGAGACCCAGTACTTC CATSDPLPGQQETQYF
TRBJ1-1 TRBD1 TRBV7-3 13 - TGTGCCAGCAGTCGACAGGGGAACACTGAAGCTTTCTTT CASSRQGNTEAFF
TRBJ1-1 - TRBV5-1 14 - TGCGCCAGCAGCTTGGAGGCGGGGGGCACTGAAGCTTTCTTT CASSLEAGGTEAFF
TRBJ1-1 TRBD1 TRBV29-1 13 - TGCAGCGTTGAAACCGGTAGGGGGCTTGAAGCTTTCTTT CSVETGRGLEAFF
TRBJ2-4 TRBD1 TRBV7-2 14 - TGTGCCAGCAGCTCCAACAGGGGCCCGGACATTCAGTACTTC CASSSNRGPDIQYF
TRBJ2-5 TRBD2 TRBV12-5 16 - TGTGCTAGTGGCGGACTAGCGGGAGTATTCTGGGAGACCCAGTACTTC CASGGLAGVFWETQYF
TRBJ2-5 - TRBV9 14 - TGTGCCAGCAGCGTAGGGCAGGGTGGAGAGACCCAGTACTTC CASSVGQGGETQYF
TRBJ2-7 TRBD1 TRBV6-5 15 once TGTGCCAGCAGACTCATTGGGACAGCCTCCTACGAGCAGTACTTC CASRLIGTASYEQYF
TRBJ1-2 TRBD1 TRBV27 15 - TGTGCCAGCAGTCCAGGGGACAGATGGGACTATGGCTACACCTTC CASSPGDRWDYGYTF
TRBJ2-2 - TRBV7-3 13 - TGTGCCAGCAGCCCAGGGACTTCCGGGGAGCTGTTTTTT CASSPGTSGELFF
TRBJ2-2 TRBD2 TRBV7-2 16 - TGTGCCAGCAGCTTAGGCGGGGGGTCGAACACCGGGGAGCTGTTTTTT CASSLGGGSNTGELFF
TRBJ2-3 - TRBV7-2 14 - TGTGCCAGCAGCTTATCATTAGCCCCAGATACGCAGTATTTT CASSLSLAPDTQYF
TRBJ1-6 - TRBV7-2 17 - TGTGCCAGCAGCCCAGTCGTTGGTGGGAAGGGGAATTCACCCCTCCACTTT CASSPVVGGKGNSPLHF
TRBJ1-4 TRBD1 TRBV19 15 - TGTGCCAGTGGGCCCCAGGGGACAGCTAATGAAAAACTGTTTTTT CASGPQGTANEKLFF
TRBJ2-3 - TRBV5-6 15 - TGTGCCAGCACCGATGACTACCCTAGCACAGATACGCAGTATTTT CASTDDYPSTDTQYF
TRBJ2-2 TRBD2 TRBV5-1 16 - TGCGCCAGCAGCTTGGTGGGACTAGTTTCGACCGGGGAGCTGTTTTTT CASSLVGLVSTGELFF
TRBJ1-6 - TRBV4-1 19 once TGCGCCAGCAGCCAAGGGCAAGCAGACTCTAGCTCCTATAATTCACCCCTCCACTTT CASSQGQADSSSYNSPLHF
TRBJ1-5 TRBD1 TRBV27 15 - TGTGCCAGCAGGGACAGGGTCCTTAGCAATCAGCCCCAGCATTTT CASRDRVLSNQPQHF
TRBJ1-1 TRBD1 TRBV28 14 few TGTGCCAGCAGGAGGGACAGGGGAGTTACTGAAGCTTTCTTT CASRRDRGVTEAFF
TRBJ1-1 - TRBV29-1 13 - TGCAGCGTTTCTTGGACAGCGAACACTGAAGCTTTCTTT CSVSWTANTEAFF